This TCR beta chain was identified in a study of cytomegalovirus exposure and HLA in healthy donors. The PCR used 60 Vbeta and 13 Jbeta primers. The protocol was immunoSEQ multiplex PCR, while the TCRdb copy is restricted to in-frame clones and leaves out a portion. The data contain roughly 150,000 clones, 73% of them singletons. This clone was seen only once. This TCR derives from a woman younger than 30 in good health and CMV-seropositive. Sample: PBMCs.

Here the CDR3 reads CASSLGTSGGTDTQYF. CDR3 coding DNA: TGCGCCAGCAGCTTGGGGACTAGCGGGGGGACAGATACGCAGTATTTT. The rearrangement links TRBV5-1 to TRBJ2-3; 14 nucleotides align to TRBD2. The germline V gene has CDR1 SGHRS and CDR2 YFSETQ. Trimming at V came to 0 bases and at J to 3 bases, leaving 0 bases not matched to a gene. The CDR3 contains 16 residues.